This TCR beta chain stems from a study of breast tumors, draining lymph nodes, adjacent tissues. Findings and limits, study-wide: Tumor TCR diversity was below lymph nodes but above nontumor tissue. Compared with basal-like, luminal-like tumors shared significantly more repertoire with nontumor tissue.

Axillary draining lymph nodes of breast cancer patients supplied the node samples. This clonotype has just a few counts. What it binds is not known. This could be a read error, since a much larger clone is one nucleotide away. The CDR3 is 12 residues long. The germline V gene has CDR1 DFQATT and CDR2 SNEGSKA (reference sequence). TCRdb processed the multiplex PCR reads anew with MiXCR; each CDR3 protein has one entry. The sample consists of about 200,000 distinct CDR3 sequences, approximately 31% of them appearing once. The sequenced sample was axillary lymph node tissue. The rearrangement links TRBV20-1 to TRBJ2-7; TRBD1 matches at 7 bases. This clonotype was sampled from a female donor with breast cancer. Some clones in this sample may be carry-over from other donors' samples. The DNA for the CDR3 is TGCAGTGCACCGGACAGGACCTACGAGCCGTACTTC. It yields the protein CSAPDRTYEPYF.